This T cell receptor beta chain stems from a study of shared clonotypes between healthy human individuals. Method: immunoSEQ multiplex PCR; TCRdb's copy keeps in-frame clones and lacks some. The table shows about 2.4 million clones, with 93% occurring only once. On this clone: Its target is unknown. The missing conserved phenylalanine or tryptophan at the end of this CDR3 makes a read error likely.

Only Caucasian adults living in Nashville, Tennessee served as donors. In the CD4+ fraction, cells were divided into CD45RA+ naive and CD45RA-negative memory subsets. V lost 6 bases and J 4 bases, leaving 9 bases between the germline ends. CDR3 length equals 13 residues. Germline CDR1 is SNHLY and CDR2 is FYNNEI. Study results and caveats: The generation probabilities recorded for non-shared clonotypes fell below those of clonotypes shared by all four donors. Of the naive CD4 clonotypes, roughly 5.2% were shared across a handful of donors.

This chain uses TRBV2 with TRBJ1-4; D might be TRBD1 (5 bases). Sequencing was carried out using naive CD4+ T cells from PBMCs. Subset given: CD45RA+ positively selected. The TCR was taken from a young man in good health. Some clones in this sample may be carry-over from other donors' samples. The CDR3 nucleotides read TGTGCCAGCAGGGAACAGGTTAATGAAAAACTGTTTCTT. Translated: CASREQVNEKLFL.